This T cell receptor beta chain was observed in a study of shared clonotypes between healthy human individuals (dated by TCRdb to 2020 to 2022). Context from the whole study: The cohort included three men and a couple of women between 18 and 49 years of age. For each donor, CD4 naive and CD4 memory were each given three plates, CD8 naive was given two plates, and CD8 memory was given one plate. Leukapheresis yielded between about 0.94 and 10 billion PBMCs per donor. Libraries were prepared and TCR repertoires were sequenced by different laboratories using diverse techniques, in order to increase sequencing depth and limit assay-specific biases. To estimate repertoire size and how much clonotype sharing occurs between individuals, the study deeply sequenced the blood TCR repertoires of five or six healthy adults. General conclusions and limits of the study: Naive subsets generally had larger estimated clonotype richness than memory subsets. When a few donors were compared, the shared fraction of clonotypes was 5% to 6.5% for naive CD4, 3.5% for naive CD8, roughly 2.5% for memory CD4, and around 0.4% for memory CD8. Incomplete sequencing was indicated by rarefaction of sorted-subset datasets, despite the large sequencing depth. Because the study included only a small number of donors, the genetic and exposure-history diversity represented was limited. Pairwise subsampling led to the expectation that sequencing depth would affect the degree of clonotype sharing among donors. Compared with non-shared clonotypes, the clonotypes found in all four sorted-subset donors had higher generation probabilities. Only blood was sampled, and tissue TCR repertoires likely differ from those in blood.

TCR CDR3 regions were amplified from genomic DNA by multiplex PCR using the deep immunoSEQ assay. Extracted genomic DNA from each cell subset was spread evenly across all wells of several immunoSEQ 96-well plates, with each plate serving as a replicate. Each replicate PCR for sorted subsets received about 220 ng genomic DNA, equal to roughly 30,000 T cell genomes. Purified libraries were quantified with a Qubit 3.0 fluorometer, sized on a Bioanalyzer 2100, and re-quantified with the KAPA Library Quantification kit. Each immunoSEQ 96-well plate was sequenced on its own single-read 150-cycle Illumina NextSeq 550 flow cell. Regarding the original processing steps: Because only junctional sequences without quality scores were contained in the immunoSEQ output, filtering matching that applied to full-length reads could not be performed. Sequences were annotated with PyIR, a Python wrapper for IgBLAST v1.9, and V/J genes and CDR3 were assigned using IMGT germline references. Any read was removed if the V/J assignment was weak (E-value above 1e-6), the CDR3 was missing, or the read contained stop codons, out-of-frame junctions, or ambiguous translated residues. V3J clonotypes were defined by identical inferred V gene, J gene, and CDR3 amino acid sequence. Percentage overlap between repertoires was calculated by dividing the number of shared unique clonotypes by the size of the smaller repertoire. RTK rarefaction, the Chao1 estimator, and Recon v2.1 estimates of unobserved clonotypes were used to assess repertoire richness. OLGA was used to compute generation probabilities for all TCRbeta clonotypes that the gDNA method yielded from a handful of donors. Held by TCRdb, this immuneACCESS table contains in-frame sequences only and omits some clones. Under half of the omission traces to an unresolved V gene where checked; the cause of the rest is unknown. For V, J and clone size, that table is used; D and trimming come from the DNA. The sample table records about 960,000 clones; less than 85% of these occur just once. The top ten hold approximately 1.5% of the sample.

Donors were healthy HIV-negative adults with no recently reported acute infections or vaccinations. All donors were Caucasian adults living in Nashville, Tennessee, USA. CD4+ T cells were enriched by magnetic negative selection, after which naive cells were positively selected on CD45RA and the negative fraction was taken as the memory subset. Blood was obtained by leukapheresis, after which PBMCs were separated by Ficoll-Histopaque density gradient centrifugation and cryopreserved in liquid nitrogen vapor phase. Analytical flow cytometry was used to check the purity and quantity of each magnetically sorted T cell population. Each sorted fraction had its genomic DNA isolated and then quantified by UV absorbance on a Nanodrop 2000c. The CDR3, from cysteine to phenylalanine, totals 13 residues. Solely the CDR3 DNA is kept, with 39 bases framed from the first base. Between the V and J ends, shortened by 4 bases and 7 bases respectively, the junction contains 13 bases. The CDR1 and CDR2 encoded by the germline V gene are SGHDN and FVKESK.

As regards this clone: Its antigen specificity is not known. One base away there is no much larger clone; base qualities are not given.

This TCR came from a man between 18 and 35 years old in good health. The sequenced material came from memory CD4+ T cells sorted from blood. The label giving this sample's cell subset or site can be read as: CD45RA-negative fraction. The V and J genes are TRBV14 and TRBJ1-2, with no confident D gene call. The nucleotides read TGTGCCAGCAGCCCCCCTTCTCTTCGTGGCTACACCTTC. Its amino acids are CASSPPSLRGYTF.